The clone carrying this T cell receptor (beta chain) occurred once. The sample's time point: peripheral blood 6 weeks after treatment start. Patients were living with locally advanced or metastatic urothelial carcinoma. Method: immunoSEQ multiplex PCR; TCRdb's copy keeps in-frame clones and lacks some. The sample contains about 41,000 clones, 85% of which appear only once. This sample was included in a study of PD-L1 blockade in urothelial cancer. CDR1 and CDR2 from the germline V gene are SGHTA and FQGTGA. The junction had 1 base not matched to a gene; V was cut back by 5 bases and J by 6 bases. The CDR3 consists of 12 residues.

The V and J genes are TRBV7-3 and TRBJ2-1, with 7 bases matching TRBD2. The receptor's source is a man between 65 and 85 years old with urothelial cancer. This material consisted of PBMCs, taken around atezolizumab (anti-PD-L1) treatment. The CDR3 here is CASSAGVNEQFF. The DNA for the CDR3 is TGTGCCAGCAGCGCGGGAGTCAATGAGCAGTTCTTC.